Each of the 2 T cell receptor beta chains below was sequenced from the same sample in a study of shared clonotypes between healthy human individuals. This table comes from immunoSEQ multiplex PCR, and its TCRdb copy is limited to in-frame clones, with some not included. This sample has around 700,000 clones, with around two thirds found just once. Sequenced material: memory CD4+ T cells sorted from blood. Subset of the sample: CD45RA-negative fraction. These TCRs come from a woman aged 30 to 39 in good health.

On this clone: At the DNA level, this CDR3 is encoded by other sequences in the same sample as well. The chain couples TRBV28 to TRBJ2-1; D might be TRBD1 (6 bases). Trimming stripped 8 bases from V and 3 bases from J, with 11 bases between. CDR1 is MDHEN and CDR2 is SYDVKM in the germline V gene. The CDR3 is made up of 13 amino acids. DNA of the CDR3: TGTGCCAGCCGAGGGGACAACTACAATGAGCAGTTCTTC. Its translation: CASRGDNYNEQFF. The whole variable domain, remainder taken from reference TRBV28 and TRBJ2-1, is DVKVTQSSRYLVKRTGEKVFLECVQDMDHENMFWYRQDPGLGLRLIYFSYDVKMKEKGDIPEGYSVSREKKERFSLILESASTNQTSMYLCASRGDNYNEQFFGPGTRLTVL.

The rearrangement uses TRBV27 and TRBJ2-5, with TRBD2 identical over 8 bases. The CDR3 spans 14 residues. V was pared by 4 bases and J by 4 bases, with 5 bases of the junction left unmatched. Per the germline V gene, CDR1 is MNHEY and CDR2 is SMNVEV (reference sequence). This chain's CDR3 is CASSSGRAVETQYF. Written as DNA, the CDR3 is TGTGCCAGCAGTTCCGGGAGGGCCGTAGAGACCCAGTACTTC.